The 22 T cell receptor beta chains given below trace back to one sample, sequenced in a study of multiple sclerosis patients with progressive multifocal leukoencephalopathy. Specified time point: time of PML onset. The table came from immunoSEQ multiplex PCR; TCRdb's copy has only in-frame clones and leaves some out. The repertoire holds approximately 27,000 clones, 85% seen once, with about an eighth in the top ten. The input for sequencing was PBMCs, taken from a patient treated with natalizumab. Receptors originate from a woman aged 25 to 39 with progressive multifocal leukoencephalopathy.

The CDR3: CASSTGHSLGELFF. DNA of the CDR3: TGTGCCAGCAGTACGGGGCATAGTCTCGGGGAGCTGTTTTTT. V gene TRBV11-3 combines with J gene TRBJ2-2; the D gene could be TRBD1 or TRBD2 (5 bases each). The CDR3 totals 14 residues. Germline lookup yields CDR1 SGHNT and CDR2 YENEEA. V was pared by 6 bases and J by 7 bases, with 15 bases between. Using reference TRBV11-3 and TRBJ2-2 for the parts outside the CDR3, the full variable domain is EAGVVQSPRYKIIEKKQPVAFWCNPISGHNTLYWYLQNLGQGPELLIRYENEEAVDDSQLPKDRFSAERLKGVDSTLKIQPAELGDSAVYLCASSTGHSLGELFFGEGSRLTVL.

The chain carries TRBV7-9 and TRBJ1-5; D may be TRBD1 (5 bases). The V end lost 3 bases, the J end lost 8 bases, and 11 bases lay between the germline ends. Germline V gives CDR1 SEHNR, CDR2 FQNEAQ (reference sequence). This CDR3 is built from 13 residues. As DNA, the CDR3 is TGTGCCAGCAGCTTGGTGGGGGGTGAGCCCCAGCATTTT. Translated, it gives CASSLVGGEPQHF.

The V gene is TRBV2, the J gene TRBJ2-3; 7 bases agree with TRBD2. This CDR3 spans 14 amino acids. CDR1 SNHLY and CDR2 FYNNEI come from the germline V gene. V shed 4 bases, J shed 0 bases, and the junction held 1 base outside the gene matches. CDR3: CASSGAGSTDTQYF. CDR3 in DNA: TGTGCCAGCAGTGGAGCGGGAAGCACAGATACGCAGTATTTT.

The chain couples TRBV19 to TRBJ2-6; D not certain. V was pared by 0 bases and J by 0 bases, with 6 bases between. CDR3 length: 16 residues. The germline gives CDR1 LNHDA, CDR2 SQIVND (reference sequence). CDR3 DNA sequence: TGTGCCAGTAGTATAGATTTTGACTCTGGGGCCAACGTCCTGACTTTC. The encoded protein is CASSIDFDSGANVLTF.

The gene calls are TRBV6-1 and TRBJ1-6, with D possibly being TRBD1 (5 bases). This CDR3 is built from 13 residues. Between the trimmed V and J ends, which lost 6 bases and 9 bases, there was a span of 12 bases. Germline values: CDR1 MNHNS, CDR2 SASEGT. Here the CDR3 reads CASRDGARSPLHF. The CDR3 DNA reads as TGTGCCAGCAGGGACGGGGCGCGTTCACCCCTCCACTTT.

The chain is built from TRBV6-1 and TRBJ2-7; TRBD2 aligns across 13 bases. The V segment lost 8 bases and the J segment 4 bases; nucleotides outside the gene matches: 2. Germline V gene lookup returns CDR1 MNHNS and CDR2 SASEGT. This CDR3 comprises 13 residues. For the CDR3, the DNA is TGTGCCAGCCGGACTAGCGGGAGTTACGAGCAGTACTTC. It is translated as CASRTSGSYEQYF.

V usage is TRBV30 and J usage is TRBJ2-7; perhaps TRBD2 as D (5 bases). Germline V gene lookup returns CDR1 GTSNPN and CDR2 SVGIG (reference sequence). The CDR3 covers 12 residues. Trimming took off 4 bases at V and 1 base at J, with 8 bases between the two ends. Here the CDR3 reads CAWIGDSYEQYF. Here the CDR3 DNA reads TGTGCCTGGATCGGGGATTCCTACGAGCAGTACTTC. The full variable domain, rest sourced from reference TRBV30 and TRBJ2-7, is SQTIHQWPATLVQPVGSPLSLECTVEGTSNPNLYWYRQAAGRGLQLLFYSVGIGQISSEVPQNLSASRPQDRQFILSSKKLLLSDSGFYLCAWIGDSYEQYFGPGTRLTVT.

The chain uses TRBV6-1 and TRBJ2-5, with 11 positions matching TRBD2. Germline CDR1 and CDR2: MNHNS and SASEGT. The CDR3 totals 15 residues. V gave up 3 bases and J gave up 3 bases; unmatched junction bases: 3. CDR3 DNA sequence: TGTGCCAGCAGTGAGGGACTAGCGGAAAAAGAGACCCAGTACTTC. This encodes CASSEGLAEKETQYF.

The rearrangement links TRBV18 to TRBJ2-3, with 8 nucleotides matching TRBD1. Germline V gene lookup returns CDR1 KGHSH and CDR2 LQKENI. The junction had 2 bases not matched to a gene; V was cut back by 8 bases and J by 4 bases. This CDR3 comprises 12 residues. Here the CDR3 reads CASKDRADTQYF. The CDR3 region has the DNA TGTGCCAGCAAGGACAGGGCAGATACGCAGTATTTT.

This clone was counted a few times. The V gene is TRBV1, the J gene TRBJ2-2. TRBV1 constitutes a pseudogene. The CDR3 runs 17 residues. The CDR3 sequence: CTSSLSRAIGNTGELFF. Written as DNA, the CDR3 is TGCACCAGCAGCCTAAGCCGGGCCATAGGGAACACCGGGGAGCTGTTTTTT.

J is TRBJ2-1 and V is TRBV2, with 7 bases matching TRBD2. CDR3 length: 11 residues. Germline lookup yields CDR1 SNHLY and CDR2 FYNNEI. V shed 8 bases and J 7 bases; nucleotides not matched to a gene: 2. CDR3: CASGLVNEQFF. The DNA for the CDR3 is TGTGCCAGCGGACTAGTGAATGAGCAGTTCTTC.

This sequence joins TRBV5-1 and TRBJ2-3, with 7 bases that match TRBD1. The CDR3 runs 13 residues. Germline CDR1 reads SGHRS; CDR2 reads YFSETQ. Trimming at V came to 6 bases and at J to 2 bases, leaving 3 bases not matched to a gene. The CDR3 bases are TGCGCCAGCACGGACAGGACCACAGATACGCAGTATTTT. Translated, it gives CASTDRTTDTQYF. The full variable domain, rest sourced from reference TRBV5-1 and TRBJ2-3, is KAGVTQTPRYLIKTRGQQVTLSCSPISGHRSVSWYQQTPGQGLQFLFEYFSETQRNKGNFPGRFSGRQFSNSRSEMNVSTLELGDSALYLCASTDRTTDTQYFGPGTRLTVL.

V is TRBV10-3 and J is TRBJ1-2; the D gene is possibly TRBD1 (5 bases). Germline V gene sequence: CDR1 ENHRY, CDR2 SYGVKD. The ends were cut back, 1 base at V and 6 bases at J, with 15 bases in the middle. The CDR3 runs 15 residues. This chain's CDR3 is CAISEWGDLYNGYTF. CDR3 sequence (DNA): TGTGCCATCAGTGAGTGGGGGGACTTGTATAATGGCTACACCTTC.

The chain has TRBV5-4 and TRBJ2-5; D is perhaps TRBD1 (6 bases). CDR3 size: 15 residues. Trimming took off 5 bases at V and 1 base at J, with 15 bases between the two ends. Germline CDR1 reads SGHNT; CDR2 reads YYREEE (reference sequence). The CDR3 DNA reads TGTGCCAGCAGTGGACCGAGGGGGACCCAAGAGACCCAGTACTTC. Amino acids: CASSGPRGTQETQYF.

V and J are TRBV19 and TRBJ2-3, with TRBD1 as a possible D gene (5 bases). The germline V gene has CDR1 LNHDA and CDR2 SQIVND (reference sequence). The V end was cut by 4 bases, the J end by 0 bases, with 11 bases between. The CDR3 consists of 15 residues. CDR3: CASSRQGQSTDTQYF. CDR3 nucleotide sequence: TGTGCCAGTAGTAGACAAGGACAAAGCACAGATACGCAGTATTTT.

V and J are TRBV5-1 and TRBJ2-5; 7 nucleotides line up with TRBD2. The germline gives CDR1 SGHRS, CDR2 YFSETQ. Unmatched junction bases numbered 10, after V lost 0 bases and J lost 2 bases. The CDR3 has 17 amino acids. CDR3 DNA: TGCGCCAGCAGCTTGGCCAATGGGGGGGAACTACAAGAGACCCAGTACTTC. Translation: CASSLANGGELQETQYF. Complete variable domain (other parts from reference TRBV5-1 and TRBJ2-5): KAGVTQTPRYLIKTRGQQVTLSCSPISGHRSVSWYQQTPGQGLQFLFEYFSETQRNKGNFPGRFSGRQFSNSRSEMNVSTLELGDSALYLCASSLANGGELQETQYFGPGTRLLVL.

CDR3 sequence: CASSSDLPYYEQYF. For the CDR3, the DNA is TGTGCCAGCAGCTCCGACTTACCCTACTACGAGCAGTACTTC. The chain combines TRBV7-6 with TRBJ2-7, with no clear D. The CDR3 spans 14 residues. V shed 4 bases and J shed 3 bases, with 13 bases lying between them. Germline V gene data show CDR1 as SGHVS and CDR2 as FNYEAQ. Full variable domain (outside the CDR3, taken from reference TRBV7-6 and TRBJ2-7): GAGVSQSPRYKVTKRGQDVALRCDPISGHVSLYWYRQALGQGPEFLTYFNYEAQQDKSGLPNDRFSAERPEGSISTLTIQRTEQRDSAMYRCASSSDLPYYEQYFGPGTRLTVT.

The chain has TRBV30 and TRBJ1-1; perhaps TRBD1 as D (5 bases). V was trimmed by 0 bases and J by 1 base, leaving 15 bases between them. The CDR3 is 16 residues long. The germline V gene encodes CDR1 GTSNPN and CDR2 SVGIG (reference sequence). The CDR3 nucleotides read TGTGCCTGGAGTGTCGACATGCGACAGCGGAACACTGAAGCTTTCTTT. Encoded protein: CAWSVDMRQRNTEAFF.

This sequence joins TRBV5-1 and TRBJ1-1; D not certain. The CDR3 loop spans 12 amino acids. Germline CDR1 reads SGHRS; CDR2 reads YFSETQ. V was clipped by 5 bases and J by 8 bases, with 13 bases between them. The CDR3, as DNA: TGCGCCAGCAGAAGGATTGGGGAAGAAGCTTTCTTT. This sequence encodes CASRRIGEEAFF. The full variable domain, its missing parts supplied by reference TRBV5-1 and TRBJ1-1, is KAGVTQTPRYLIKTRGQQVTLSCSPISGHRSVSWYQQTPGQGLQFLFEYFSETQRNKGNFPGRFSGRQFSNSRSEMNVSTLELGDSALYLCASRRIGEEAFFGQGTRLTVV.

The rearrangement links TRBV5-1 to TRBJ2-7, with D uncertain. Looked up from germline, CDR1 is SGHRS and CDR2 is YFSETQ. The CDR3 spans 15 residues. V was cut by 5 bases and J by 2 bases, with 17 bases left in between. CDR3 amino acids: CASRIDPFNPYEQYF. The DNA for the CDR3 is TGCGCCAGCAGAATAGACCCTTTCAATCCCTACGAGCAGTACTTC.

The CDR3 DNA reads TGTGCCAGTAGTATACAGACATCCTTCTCTGGGGCCAACGTCCTGACTTTC. Protein sequence: CASSIQTSFSGANVLTF. This sequence joins TRBV19 and TRBJ2-6; unclear D gene. Trimming stripped 2 bases from V and 0 bases from J, with 11 bases between. The germline gives CDR1 LNHDA, CDR2 SQIVND (reference sequence). This CDR3 has 17 amino acids.

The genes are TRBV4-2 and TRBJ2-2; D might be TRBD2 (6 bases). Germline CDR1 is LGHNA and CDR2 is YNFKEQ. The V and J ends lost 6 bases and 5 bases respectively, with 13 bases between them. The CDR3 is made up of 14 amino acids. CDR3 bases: TGTGCCAGCAGTCGGGGGTCGGGAACCGGGGAGCTGTTTTTT. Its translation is CASSRGSGTGELFF.